These 21 T cell receptor beta chains were sequenced from one sample in a study of T cell changes during pregnancy in multiple sclerosis. TCRdb keeps only in-frame clones here, not all; method: immunoSEQ multiplex PCR. This sample carries around 12,000 clones, approximately 88% of them seen once, and the ten largest clones take 7.7%. Sequences were derived from CD8+ T cells from peripheral blood mononuclear cells, sampled in the second trimester of pregnancy. The origin of the receptors is a female donor in good health, enrolled as a control in a pregnancy study.

The genes are TRBV30 and TRBJ1-2, with a tentative D call TRBD1 (5 bases). Between the trimmed V and J ends, which lost 4 bases and 1 base, there was a span of 13 bases. There are 14 residues in the CDR3. Germline-derived CDR1 and CDR2 are GTSNPN and SVGIG (reference sequence). This chain's CDR3 is CAWNPGLINYGYTF. The CDR3 nucleotides are TGTGCCTGGAACCCGGGACTGATTAACTATGGCTACACCTTC.

CDR3 coding DNA: TGCAGCGTTGTATTTGGGGAGGACCCCTACGAGCAGTACTTC. Protein sequence: CSVVFGEDPYEQYF. The chain uses TRBV29-1 and TRBJ2-7; tentatively, D is TRBD2 (6 bases). Trimming pared 4 bases from V and 2 bases from J, leaving 15 bases between. Looked up from germline, CDR1 is SQVTM and CDR2 is ANQGSEA. The CDR3 runs to 14 residues.

The gene calls are TRBV7-9 and TRBJ1-2, with D possibly matching TRBD1 (5 bases). Trimming shortened V by 2 bases and J by 5 bases, and 15 bases separated the two germline ends. The V gene's germline CDR1 is SEHNR and CDR2 FQNEAQ (reference sequence). CDR3 length: 15 amino acids. The CDR3 here is CASSLRETEIYGYTF. CDR3 bases: TGTGCCAGCAGCTTACGTGAGACAGAAATTTATGGCTACACCTTC.

The chain combines TRBV7-3 with TRBJ2-1, with 7 bases identical to TRBD2. V lost 5 bases to trimming and J lost 8 bases; unmatched junction nucleotides: 9. Germline V gene sequence: CDR1 SGHTA, CDR2 FQGTGA. The CDR3 contains 14 residues. The DNA for the CDR3 is TGTGCCAGCAGCGCGGGACTACCCAGGGATGAGCAGTTCTTC. This sequence encodes CASSAGLPRDEQFF.

This clone was observed once. This chain connects TRBV5-1 to TRBJ1-1; D gene uncertain. CDR1 and CDR2 (germline): SGHRS, YFSETQ. The CDR3 covers 13 residues. The V and J ends lost 5 bases and 11 bases respectively, with 19 bases between them. The CDR3 reads CASSSTRAAGAFF. CDR3 nucleotides: TGCGCCAGCAGTTCGACTAGGGCGGCGGGCGCTTTCTTT.

This chain links TRBV27 with TRBJ1-1; 7 nucleotides agree with TRBD1. This CDR3 region has 14 residues. The germline V gene has CDR1 MNHEY and CDR2 SMNVEV (reference sequence). V shed 3 bases and J 4 bases; nucleotides not matched to a gene: 5. In DNA, the CDR3 is TGTGCCAGCAGTTTGTACAGGGGAGGCACTGAAGCTTTCTTT. Its translation: CASSLYRGGTEAFF.

CDR3 coding DNA: TGTGCCAGCAGCTTAATTGCGGGAGGGCCCATTGAGCAGTTCTTC. It specifies CASSLIAGGPIEQFF. This chain uses TRBV7-9 with TRBJ2-1, with TRBD2 matching over 9 bases. CDR3 size: 15 residues. Germline trimming cut 2 bases from V and 9 bases from J; bases unmatched to any gene: 8. Germline V gives CDR1 SEHNR, CDR2 FQNEAQ (reference sequence).

The DNA of the CDR3 is TGTGCCAGCAGTTTATCGAGCTTTGGGGGGAACTACGAGCAGTACTTC. Translating gives CASSLSSFGGNYEQYF. The chain is built from TRBV27 and TRBJ2-7, with TRBD2 as a possible D gene (6 bases). CDR1 and CDR2 from the germline V gene are MNHEY and SMNVEV (reference sequence). The CDR3 contains 16 residues. V lost 0 bases and J 3 bases, leaving 15 bases between the germline ends.

The chain couples TRBV6-4 to TRBJ2-2; 7 positions agree with TRBD2. J lost 5 bases, V lost 2 bases, and 5 bases had no gene match. The V gene's germline CDR1 is MRHNA and CDR2 SNTAGT. CDR3 length: 15 amino acids. CDR3 in DNA: TGTGCCAGCAGTGACGGTCAGGGAGGGACCGGGGAGCTGTTTTTT. It yields the protein CASSDGQGGTGELFF.

V gene TRBV5-1 combines with J gene TRBJ2-3, with 9 bases identical to TRBD2. V shed 2 bases, J shed 1 base, and the junction held 2 bases outside the gene matches. From germline, CDR1 is SGHRS and CDR2 YFSETQ. This CDR3 region has 15 residues. The CDR3 region has the DNA TGCGCCAGCAGCTTCATAGCGGGGGGCACAGATACGCAGTATTTT. Amino acids: CASSFIAGGTDTQYF.

The V call is TRBV28, the J call TRBJ2-5, with D possibly matching TRBD2 (5 bases). Deletions cut 3 bases from V and 5 bases from J, with 16 bases between. CDR1 and CDR2 (germline): MDHEN, SYDVKM. The CDR3 extends over 15 amino acids. CDR3 DNA: TGTGCCAGCAGTTTTAGGGCTAGCCCTTGGGAGACCCAGTACTTC. It specifies CASSFRASPWETQYF.

The CDR3 region is CASSPQREFPDTQYF. CDR3 DNA: TGTGCCAGCTCACCACAGCGGGAGTTTCCAGATACGCAGTATTTT. The J gene is TRBJ2-3, the V gene TRBV18; 8 nucleotides match TRBD2. The germline V gene encodes CDR1 KGHSH and CDR2 LQKENI. The CDR3 loop spans 15 amino acids. The V segment lost 1 base and the J segment 4 bases; nucleotides outside the gene matches: 4.

The chain employs TRBV4-1 and TRBJ2-3, with D uncertain. The CDR3 length is 15 residues. Germline V gene sequence: CDR1 MGHRA, CDR2 YSYEKL. V was pared by 0 bases and J by 1 base, with 8 bases between. CDR3 sequence reads: CASSQELTRTDTQYF. The CDR3 region has the DNA TGCGCCAGCAGCCAAGAGCTAACCCGCACAGATACGCAGTATTTT.

This chain joins TRBV7-9 and TRBJ2-2; 14 bases fit TRBD2. Germline values: CDR1 SEHNR, CDR2 FQNEAQ (reference sequence). Germline trimming cut 5 bases from V and 3 bases from J; bases unmatched to any gene: 8. This CDR3 has 18 amino acids. The CDR3 reads CASSPFVTSGRDTGELFF. The CDR3 bases are TGTGCCAGCAGCCCCTTTGTGACTAGCGGGAGGGACACCGGGGAGCTGTTTTTT.

This clone was seen once. This chain joins TRBV6-4 and TRBJ2-1; D uncertain. The V gene's germline CDR1 is MRHNA and CDR2 SNTAGT. V was pared by 2 bases and J by 10 bases, with 9 bases between. This CDR3 region has 12 residues. The CDR3 protein is CASSDGQIEQFF. Here the CDR3 DNA reads TGTGCCAGCAGTGACGGCCAGATAGAGCAGTTCTTC.

The V call is TRBV27, the J call TRBJ2-1, with D possibly matching TRBD2 (6 bases). The V and J ends lost 5 bases and 6 bases respectively, with 11 bases between them. Germline V gene lookup returns CDR1 MNHEY and CDR2 SMNVEV (reference sequence). The CDR3 length is 13 residues. In nucleotides, the CDR3 is TGTGCCAGCAGTCCCGGGAGTCCCAATGAGCAGTTCTTC. It codes for CASSPGSPNEQFF.

CDR3: CASAEGGINQPQHF. CDR3 nucleotides: TGTGCCAGCGCGGAGGGGGGGATCAATCAGCCCCAGCATTTT. The chain combines TRBV27 with TRBJ1-5; D might be TRBD1 (6 bases). Per the germline V gene, CDR1 is MNHEY and CDR2 is SMNVEV (reference sequence). Between the trimmed V and J ends, which lost 8 bases and 3 bases, there was a span of 14 bases. The CDR3 sequence is 14 residues long.

V usage is TRBV19 and J usage is TRBJ2-5; 11 bases align to TRBD1. The trim removed 7 bases at V and 11 bases at J, leaving 12 bases unmatched. The CDR3 has 14 residues. CDR1 is LNHDA, CDR2 SQIVND, per germline (reference sequence). The CDR3 region has the DNA TGTGCCAGTAACCTCGGACAGGGGGCGGAAGAGCAGTACTTC. Its protein is CASNLGQGAEEQYF.

The chain joins TRBV29-1 to TRBJ2-1; 10 bases agree with TRBD2. Unmatched junction bases numbered 7, after V lost 3 bases and J lost 2 bases. This CDR3 is built from 16 residues. Germline CDR1 SQVTM, CDR2 ANQGSEA. CDR3 loop: CSVESGGAFTYNEQFF. The CDR3 DNA follows: TGCAGCGTTGAGAGCGGGGGGGCATTTACCTACAATGAGCAGTTCTTC.

The J gene is TRBJ1-1, the V gene TRBV6-5, with D unclear. The CDR3 covers 15 residues. Trimming left V 5 bases short and J 5 bases short, with 18 bases between. Germline V CDR1 and CDR2: MNHEY, SVGAGI. CDR3 sequence reads: CASSQWAENKTEAFF. Written as DNA, the CDR3 is TGTGCCAGCAGTCAGTGGGCCGAGAACAAGACTGAAGCTTTCTTT.

This chain joins TRBV11-2 and TRBJ2-1, with D maybe TRBD2 (6 bases). Trimming took off 5 bases at V and 5 bases at J, with 19 bases between the two ends. This CDR3 is built from 16 residues. Germline V gene sequence: CDR1 SGHAT, CDR2 FQNNGV. For the CDR3, the DNA is TGTGCCAGCAGCCTCGGCGCGGGGCAGGGCCACAATGAGCAGTTCTTC. Its translation is CASSLGAGQGHNEQFF. Full variable domain (rest looked up from reference TRBV11-2 and TRBJ2-1): EAGVAQSPRYKIIEKRQSVAFWCNPISGHATLYWYQQILGQGPKLLIQFQNNGVVDDSQLPKDRFSAERLKGVDSTLKIQPAKLEDSAVYLCASSLGAGQGHNEQFFGPGTRLTVL.